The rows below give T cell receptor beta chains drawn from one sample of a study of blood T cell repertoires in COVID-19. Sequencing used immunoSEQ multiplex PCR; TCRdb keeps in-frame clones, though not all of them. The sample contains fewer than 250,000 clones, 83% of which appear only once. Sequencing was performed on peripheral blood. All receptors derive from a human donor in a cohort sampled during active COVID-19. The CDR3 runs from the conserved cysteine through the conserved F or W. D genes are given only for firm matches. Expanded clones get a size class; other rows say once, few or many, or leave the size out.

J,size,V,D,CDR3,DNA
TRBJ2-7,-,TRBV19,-,CASSIDLVEGYEQYF,TGTGCCAGTAGTATAGATCTAGTGGAGGGCTACGAGCAGTACTTC
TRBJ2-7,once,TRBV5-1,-,CASSPQSSSYEQYF,TGCGCCAGCAGCCCACAGTCATCCTCCTACGAGCAGTACTTC
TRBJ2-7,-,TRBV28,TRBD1,CASSFINRDRGHEQYF,TGTGCCAGCAGTTTCATAAACCGGGACAGGGGCCACGAGCAGTACTTC
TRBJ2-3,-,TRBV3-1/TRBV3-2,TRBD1,CASSQEGGTGIDTQYF,TGTGCCAGCAGCCAAGAGGGAGGGACAGGGATCGATACGCAGTATTTT
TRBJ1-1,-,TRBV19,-,CASDSLGINTEAFF,TGTGCCAGTGACAGTCTGGGGATTAACACTGAAGCTTTCTTT
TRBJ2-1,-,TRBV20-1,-,CSARVIDEQFF,TGCAGTGCTAGAGTCATAGATGAGCAGTTCTTC
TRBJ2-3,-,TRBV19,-,CASTEGRFTDTQYF,TGTGCCAGTACGGAGGGCCGTTTCACAGATACGCAGTATTTT
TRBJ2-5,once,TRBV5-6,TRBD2,CASSLQGRSGGETQYF,TGTGCCAGCAGTCTGCAGGGGCGTTCGGGAGGGGAGACCCAGTACTTC
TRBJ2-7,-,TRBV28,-,CASSLAHSYEQYF,TGTGCCAGCAGTTTGGCTCACTCCTACGAGCAGTACTTC
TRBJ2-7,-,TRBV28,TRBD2,CASSLVGSGRNEQYF,TGTGCCAGCAGTTTAGTCGGGAGCGGGAGGAACGAGCAGTACTTC
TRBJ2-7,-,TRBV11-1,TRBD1,CASSFTQGAPWEQYF,TGTGCCAGCAGCTTTACGCAGGGGGCTCCCTGGGAGCAGTACTTC
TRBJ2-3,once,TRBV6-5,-,CASRDSTDTQYF,TGTGCCAGCAGGGACTCCACAGATACGCAGTATTTT
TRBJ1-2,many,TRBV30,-,CAWSGNYGYTF,TGTGCCTGGAGCGGGAACTATGGCTACACCTTC
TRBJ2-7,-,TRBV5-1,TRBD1,CASSLVGTGVYEQYF,TGCGCCAGCAGCTTGGTTGGGACAGGGGTCTACGAGCAGTACTTC
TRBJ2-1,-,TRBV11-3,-,CASSLGRGTYNEQFF,TGTGCCAGCAGCTTAGGTCGGGGGACCTACAATGAGCAGTTCTTC
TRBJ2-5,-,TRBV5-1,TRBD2,CASSLGGREGETQYF,TGCGCCAGCAGCTTGGGGGGCAGGGAGGGCGAGACCCAGTACTTC
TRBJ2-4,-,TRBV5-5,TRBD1,CASSLGTGGGQYF,TGTGCCAGCAGCTTAGGGACAGGGGGAGGACAGTACTTC
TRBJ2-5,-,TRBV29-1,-,CSVDMWATQYF,TGCAGCGTTGATATGTGGGCGACCCAGTACTTC
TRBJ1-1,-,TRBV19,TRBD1,CASSIDLWTGAEAFF,TGTGCCAGTAGTATAGATCTTTGGACAGGAGCTGAAGCTTTCTTT